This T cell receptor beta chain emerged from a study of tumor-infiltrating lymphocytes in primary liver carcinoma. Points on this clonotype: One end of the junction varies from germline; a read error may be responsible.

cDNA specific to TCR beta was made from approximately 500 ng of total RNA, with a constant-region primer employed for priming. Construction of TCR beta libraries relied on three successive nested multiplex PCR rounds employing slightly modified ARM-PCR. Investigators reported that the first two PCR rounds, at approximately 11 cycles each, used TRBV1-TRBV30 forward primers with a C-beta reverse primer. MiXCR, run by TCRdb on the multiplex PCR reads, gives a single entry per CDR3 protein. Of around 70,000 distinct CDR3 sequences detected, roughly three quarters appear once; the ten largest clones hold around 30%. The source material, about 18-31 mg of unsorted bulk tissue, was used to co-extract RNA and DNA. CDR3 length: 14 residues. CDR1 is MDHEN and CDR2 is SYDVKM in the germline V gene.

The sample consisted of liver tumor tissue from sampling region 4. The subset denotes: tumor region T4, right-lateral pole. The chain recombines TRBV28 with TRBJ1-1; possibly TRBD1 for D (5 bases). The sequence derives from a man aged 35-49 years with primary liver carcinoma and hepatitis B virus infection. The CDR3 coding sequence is TGTGCCTGCAGTTTACCCACGGGGGTCACTGAAGCTTTCTTT. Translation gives CACSLPTGVTEAFF. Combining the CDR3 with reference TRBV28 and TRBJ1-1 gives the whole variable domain DVKVTQSSRYLVKRTGEKVFLECVQDMDHENMFWYRQDPGLGLRLIYFSYDVKMKEKGDIPEGYSVSREKKERFSLILESASTNQTSMYLCACSLPTGVTEAFFGQGTRLTVV.